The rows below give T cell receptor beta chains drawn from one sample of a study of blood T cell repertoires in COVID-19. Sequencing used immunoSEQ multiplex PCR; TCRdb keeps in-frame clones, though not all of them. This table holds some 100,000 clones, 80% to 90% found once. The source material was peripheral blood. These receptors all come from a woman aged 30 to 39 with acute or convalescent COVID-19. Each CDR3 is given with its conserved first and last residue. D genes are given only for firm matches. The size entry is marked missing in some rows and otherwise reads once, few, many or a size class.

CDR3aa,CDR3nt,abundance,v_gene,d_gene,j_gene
CASIRTGGGTGELFF,TGTGCCAGCATCCGGACAGGGGGCGGTACCGGGGAGCTGTTTTTT,-,TRBV5-4,TRBD1,TRBJ2-2
CASSLVVISYEQYF,TGTGCCAGCAGCTTAGTAGTCATATCCTACGAGCAGTACTTC,-,TRBV11-2,-,TRBJ2-7
CASSLGLSDFGNEKLFF,TGCGCCAGCAGCTTAGGACTGTCCGACTTTGGTAATGAAAAACTGTTTTTT,-,TRBV5-1,-,TRBJ1-4
CASTILPLGEQFF,TGTGCCAGCACGATCCTGCCACTCGGTGAGCAGTTCTTC,once,TRBV2,-,TRBJ2-1
CASSEGAFYGGELFF,TGCGCCAGCAGTGAAGGGGCTTTCTACGGCGGGGAGCTGTTTTTT,-,TRBV10-2,-,TRBJ2-2
CASSQGRGGYGYTF,TGTGCCAGCAGCCAAGGCAGGGGAGGGTATGGCTACACCTTC,-,TRBV3-1/TRBV3-2,-,TRBJ1-2
CAVPGDSNTGELFF,TGTGCCGTACCAGGGGATTCGAACACCGGGGAGCTGTTTTTT,once,TRBV30,-,TRBJ2-2
CASSTPRRGYNEQFF,TGTGCCAGTAGTACCCCGCGGCGGGGGTACAATGAGCAGTTCTTC,few,TRBV19,TRBD2,TRBJ2-1
CASQDRVHTEAFF,TGTGCCAGCCAGGACAGGGTGCACACTGAAGCTTTCTTT,once,TRBV7-9,TRBD1,TRBJ1-1
CASSQLTANEQFF,TGTGCCAGCAGCCAACTGACAGCCAATGAGCAGTTCTTC,-,TRBV3-1/TRBV3-2,-,TRBJ2-1
CASSLDPARARDYGYTF,TGTGCCAGCAGCTTAGATCCTGCACGGGCGCGGGACTATGGCTACACCTTC,few,TRBV11-2,-,TRBJ1-2
CASSYGTSGKADTQYF,TGTGCCAGCAGCTACGGGACTAGCGGGAAGGCAGATACGCAGTATTTT,-,TRBV9,TRBD2,TRBJ2-3
CSVVQYTQYF,TGCAGCGTTGTCCAGTATACGCAGTATTTT,-,TRBV29-1,-,TRBJ2-3
CASSGLVGGRVNSPLHF,TGTGCCAGCAGTGGTCTAGTTGGTGGCAGGGTAAATTCACCCCTCCACTTT,-,TRBV28,-,TRBJ1-6
CASSPFSLRTGRSGELFF,TGTGCCAGCTCACCATTCTCCCTGCGGACAGGGAGGTCCGGGGAGCTGTTTTTT,-,TRBV18,TRBD1,TRBJ2-2